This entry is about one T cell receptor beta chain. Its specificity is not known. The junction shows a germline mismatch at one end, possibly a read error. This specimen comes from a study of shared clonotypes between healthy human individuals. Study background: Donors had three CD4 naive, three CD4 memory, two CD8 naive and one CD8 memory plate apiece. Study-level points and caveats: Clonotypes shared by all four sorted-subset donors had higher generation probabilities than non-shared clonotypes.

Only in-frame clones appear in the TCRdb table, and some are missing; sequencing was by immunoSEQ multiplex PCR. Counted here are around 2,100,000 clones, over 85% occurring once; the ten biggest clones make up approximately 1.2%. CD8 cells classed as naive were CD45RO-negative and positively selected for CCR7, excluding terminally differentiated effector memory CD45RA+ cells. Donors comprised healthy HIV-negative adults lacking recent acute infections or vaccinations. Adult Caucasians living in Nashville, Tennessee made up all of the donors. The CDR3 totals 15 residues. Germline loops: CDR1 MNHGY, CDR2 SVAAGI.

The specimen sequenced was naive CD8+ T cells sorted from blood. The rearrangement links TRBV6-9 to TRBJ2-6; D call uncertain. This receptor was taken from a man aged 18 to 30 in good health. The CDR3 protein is CASSCNGPYDKVGPF. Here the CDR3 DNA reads TGTGCCAGCAGTTGCAACGGGCCTTACGACAAAGTCGGGCCATTC.